Below are 5 T cell receptor beta chains sequenced from a single sample in a study of blood T cell repertoires in COVID-19. The table came from immunoSEQ multiplex PCR; TCRdb's copy has only in-frame clones and leaves some out. The sample has about 88,000 clones, 70% to 90% seen once. Sequencing was done on a sample of peripheral blood. All receptors derive from a human donor in a cohort sampled during active COVID-19.

This clone has just one count. The chain employs TRBV29-1 and TRBJ1-1; weak D call: TRBD1 (5 bases). The CDR3 is 11 amino acids. Germline CDR1 and CDR2: SQVTM and ANQGSEA. The CDR3 loop is CSAQGNTEAFF. As DNA, the CDR3 is TGCAGTGCCCAGGGGAACACTGAAGCTTTCTTT.

This clone was seen a few times. The CDR3 DNA reads as TGCGCCAGCAGCGTGGACACGGGTACTCAGCCCCAGCATTTT. It is translated as CASSVDTGTQPQHF. This chain joins TRBV5-1 and TRBJ1-5, with D maybe TRBD1 (5 bases). Per the germline V gene, CDR1 is SGHRS and CDR2 is YFSETQ. There are 14 residues in the CDR3. V dropped 4 bases and J dropped 6 bases, with 14 bases sitting between them.

DNA of the CDR3: TGTGCCAGCAGCCAACCGGGACTGAGCTCCTACAATGAGCAGTTCTTC. Translation: CASSQPGLSSYNEQFF. The V and J genes are TRBV4-2 and TRBJ2-1; TRBD2 is a possible D gene (6 bases). V lost 2 bases and J lost 0, with 11 bases in between. Per the germline V gene, CDR1 is LGHNA and CDR2 is YNFKEQ. CDR3 length equals 16 residues.

The chain is built from TRBV4-1 and TRBJ1-2; D remains ambiguous. The CDR3 loop spans 16 amino acids. The germline CDR1 and CDR2 sequences are MGHRA and YSYEKL. The germline V and J ends were trimmed by 4 bases and 0 bases, with 15 bases remaining between them. As DNA, the CDR3 is TGCGCCAGCAGCCCCTCGCTACCGAAAGCTAACTATGGCTACACCTTC. Its translation is CASSPSLPKANYGYTF.

The V gene is TRBV29-1, the J gene TRBJ2-7; D is ambiguous. V lost 4 bases and J lost 0, with 4 bases in between. The CDR3 has 11 amino acids. Germline V CDR1 and CDR2: SQVTM, ANQGSEA. CDR3 loop: CSVAFSYEQYF. CDR3 sequence (DNA): TGCAGCGTTGCGTTCTCCTACGAGCAGTACTTC.